This T cell receptor beta chain was retrieved from a study of T cell repertoires in cytomegalovirus infection. About the study: Well-studied HLA-B-restricted epitopes and recently identified HLA-C-restricted epitopes of CMV were both used in the study. Signatures in public TCR beta sequences pointed to both CMV infection and matching HLA type. Overall study findings and caveats: The study found HLA-C-restricted CMV-specific TCR beta clonotypes dominating the ex vivo response. Based on cumulative public TCR beta family frequency, carriers of CMV plus the relevant HLA were identified.

The CDR3 loop spans 15 amino acids. V was clipped by 3 bases and J by 4 bases, with 10 bases between them. Germline V gives CDR1 SEHNR, CDR2 FQNEAQ (reference sequence). A single record per CDR3 protein comes from TCRdb applying MiXCR to the reads. The repertoire has about 150,000 distinct CDR3 sequences, approximately 30% of them found once; the top ten carry roughly 51%. This clonotype came up many times. Antigen: not known. This specimen consisted of CD8+ T cells from cultured PBMCs, obtained from culture after CMV antigen stimulation. This rearrangement joins TRBV7-9 to TRBJ2-6; possible D gene TRBD1, 5 bases. The sequence derives from a human donor in good health (CMV status not recorded). Some clones in this sample may be carry-over from other donors' samples. The CDR3: CASSLVGRGANVLTF. CDR3 coding DNA: TGTGCCAGCAGCTTGGTGGGGCGAGGGGCCAACGTCCTGACTTTC.